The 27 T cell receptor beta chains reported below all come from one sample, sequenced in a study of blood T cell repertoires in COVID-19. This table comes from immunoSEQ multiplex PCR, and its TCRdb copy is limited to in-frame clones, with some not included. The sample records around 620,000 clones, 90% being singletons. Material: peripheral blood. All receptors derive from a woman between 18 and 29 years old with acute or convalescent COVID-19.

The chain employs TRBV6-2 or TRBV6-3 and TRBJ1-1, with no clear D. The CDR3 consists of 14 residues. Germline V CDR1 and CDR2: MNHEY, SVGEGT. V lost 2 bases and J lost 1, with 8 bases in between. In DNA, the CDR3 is TGTGCCAGCAGTTACGGGCAGCCGAACACTGAAGCTTTCTTT. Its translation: CASSYGQPNTEAFF.

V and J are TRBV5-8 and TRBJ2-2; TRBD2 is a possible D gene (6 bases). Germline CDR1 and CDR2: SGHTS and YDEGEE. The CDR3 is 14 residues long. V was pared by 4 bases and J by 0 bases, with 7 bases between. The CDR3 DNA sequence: TGTGCCAGCAGCCGGGACTCGAACACCGGGGAGCTGTTTTTT. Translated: CASSRDSNTGELFF.

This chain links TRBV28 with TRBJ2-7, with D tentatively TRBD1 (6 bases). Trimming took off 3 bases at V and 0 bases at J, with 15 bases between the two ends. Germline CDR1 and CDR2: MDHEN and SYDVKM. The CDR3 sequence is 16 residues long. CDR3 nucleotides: TGTGCCAGCAGTTTCACGAAGACAGGTTCCTCCTACGAGCAGTACTTC. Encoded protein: CASSFTKTGSSYEQYF.

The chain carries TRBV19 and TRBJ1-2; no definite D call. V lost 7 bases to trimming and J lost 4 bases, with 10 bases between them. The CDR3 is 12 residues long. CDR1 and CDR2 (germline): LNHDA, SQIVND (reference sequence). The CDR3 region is CASKTELYGYTF. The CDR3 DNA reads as TGTGCCAGTAAGACTGAGCTCTATGGCTACACCTTC.

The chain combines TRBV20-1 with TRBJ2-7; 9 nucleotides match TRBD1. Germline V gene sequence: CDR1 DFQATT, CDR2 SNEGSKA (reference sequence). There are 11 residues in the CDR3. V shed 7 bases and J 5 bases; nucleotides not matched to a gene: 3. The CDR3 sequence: CSGGQGHEQYF. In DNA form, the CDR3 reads TGCAGTGGTGGACAGGGGCACGAGCAGTACTTC.

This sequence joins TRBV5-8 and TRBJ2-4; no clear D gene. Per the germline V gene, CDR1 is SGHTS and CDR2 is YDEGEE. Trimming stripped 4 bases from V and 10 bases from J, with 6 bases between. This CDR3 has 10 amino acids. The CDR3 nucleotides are TGTGCCAGCAGCCTTAGTATTCAGTACTTC. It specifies CASSLSIQYF.

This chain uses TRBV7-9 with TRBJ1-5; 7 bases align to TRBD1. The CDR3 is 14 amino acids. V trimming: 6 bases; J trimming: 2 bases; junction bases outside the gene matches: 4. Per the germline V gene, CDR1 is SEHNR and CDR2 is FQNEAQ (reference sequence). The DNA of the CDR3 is TGTGCCAGCAGGAAAGGACAGGGCAATCAGCCCCAGCATTTT. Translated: CASRKGQGNQPQHF.

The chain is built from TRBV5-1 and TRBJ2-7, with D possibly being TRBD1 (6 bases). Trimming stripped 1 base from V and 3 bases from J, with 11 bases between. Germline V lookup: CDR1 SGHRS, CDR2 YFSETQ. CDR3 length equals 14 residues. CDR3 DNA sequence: TGCGCCAGCAGCTTGCGGGCAGGGGACTACGAGCAGTACTTC. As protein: CASSLRAGDYEQYF.

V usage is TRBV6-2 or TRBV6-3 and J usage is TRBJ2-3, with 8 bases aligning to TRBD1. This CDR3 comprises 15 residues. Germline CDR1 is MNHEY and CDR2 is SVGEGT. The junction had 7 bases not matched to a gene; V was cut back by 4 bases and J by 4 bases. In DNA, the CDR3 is TGTGCCAGCAGTTTTGGACAGGGAAAGGCAGATACGCAGTATTTT. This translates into CASSFGQGKADTQYF.

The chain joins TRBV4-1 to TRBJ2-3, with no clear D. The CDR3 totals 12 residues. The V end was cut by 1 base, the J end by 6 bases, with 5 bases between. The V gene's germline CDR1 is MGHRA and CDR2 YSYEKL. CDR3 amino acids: CASSQVRDTQYF. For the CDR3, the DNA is TGCGCCAGCAGCCAAGTTCGGGATACGCAGTATTTT.

The CDR3 is CASSQDEYSYEQYF. CDR3 nucleotide sequence: TGTGCCAGCAGCCAAGACGAGTACTCCTACGAGCAGTACTTC. The V call is TRBV3-1 (or the pseudogene TRBV3-2), the J call TRBJ2-7; D call uncertain. V was trimmed by 0 bases and J by 0 bases, leaving 6 bases between them. The CDR3 spans 14 residues. Germline CDR1 reads LGHDT; CDR2 reads YNNKEL (reference sequence).

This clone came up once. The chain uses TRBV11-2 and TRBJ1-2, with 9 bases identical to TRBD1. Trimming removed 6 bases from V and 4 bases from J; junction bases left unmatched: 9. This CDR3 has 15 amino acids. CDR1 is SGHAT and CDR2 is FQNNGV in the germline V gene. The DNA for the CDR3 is TGTGCCAGCAGGGGGGGGACAGGGACCGGCTATGGCTACACCTTC. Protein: CASRGGTGTGYGYTF. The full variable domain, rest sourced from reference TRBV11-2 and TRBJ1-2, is EAGVAQSPRYKIIEKRQSVAFWCNPISGHATLYWYQQILGQGPKLLIQFQNNGVVDDSQLPKDRFSAERLKGVDSTLKIQPAKLEDSAVYLCASRGGTGTGYGYTFGSGTRLTVV.

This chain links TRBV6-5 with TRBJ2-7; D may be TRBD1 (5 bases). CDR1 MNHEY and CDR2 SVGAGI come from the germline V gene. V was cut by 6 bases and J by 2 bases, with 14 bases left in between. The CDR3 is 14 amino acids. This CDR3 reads CASRLSAGPYEQYF. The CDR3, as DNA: TGTGCCAGCAGACTCTCGGCAGGGCCCTACGAGCAGTACTTC.

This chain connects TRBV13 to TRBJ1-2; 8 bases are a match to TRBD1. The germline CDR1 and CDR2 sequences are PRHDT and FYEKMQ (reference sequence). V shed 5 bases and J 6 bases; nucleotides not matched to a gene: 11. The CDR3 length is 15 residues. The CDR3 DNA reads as TGTGCCAGCAGCCGTATAGACAGGGGAGGGGATGGCTACACCTTC. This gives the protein CASSRIDRGGDGYTF.

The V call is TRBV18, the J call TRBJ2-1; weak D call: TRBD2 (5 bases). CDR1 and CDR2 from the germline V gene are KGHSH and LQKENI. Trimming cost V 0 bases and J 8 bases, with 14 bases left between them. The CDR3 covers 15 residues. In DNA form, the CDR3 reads TGTGCCAGCTCACCACCCGGCAGTCCGAGGGATGAGCAGTTCTTC. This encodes CASSPPGSPRDEQFF.

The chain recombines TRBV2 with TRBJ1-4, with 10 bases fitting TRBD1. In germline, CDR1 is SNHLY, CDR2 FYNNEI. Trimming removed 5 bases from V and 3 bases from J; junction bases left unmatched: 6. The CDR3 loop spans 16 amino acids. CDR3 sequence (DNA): TGTGCCAGCAGTCGGGGACAGGGGAGGTCTAATGAAAAACTGTTTTTT. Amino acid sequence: CASSRGQGRSNEKLFF.

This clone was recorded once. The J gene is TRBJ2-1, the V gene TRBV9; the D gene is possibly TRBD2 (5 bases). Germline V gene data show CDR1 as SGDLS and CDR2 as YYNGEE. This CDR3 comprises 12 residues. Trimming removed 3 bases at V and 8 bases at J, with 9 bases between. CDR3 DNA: TGTGCCAGCAGCGGGCAGAGGGATGAGCAGTTCTTC. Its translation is CASSGQRDEQFF.

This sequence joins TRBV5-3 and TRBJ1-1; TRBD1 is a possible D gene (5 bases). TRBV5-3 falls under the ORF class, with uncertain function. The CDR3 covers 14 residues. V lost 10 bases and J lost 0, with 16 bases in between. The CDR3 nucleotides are TGTGCCGCCCGTGGGGGAGGGCTGAACACTGAAGCTTTCTTT. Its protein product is CAARGGGLNTEAFF.

The CDR3 DNA sequence: TGTGCCAGCAGACAACTAGCGGAAGAGACCCAGTACTTC. Residues: CASRQLAEETQYF. The chain joins TRBV6-5 to TRBJ2-5, with 8 bases aligning to TRBD2. This CDR3 has 13 amino acids. Germline V gene data show CDR1 as MNHEY and CDR2 as SVGAGI. The V gene end was trimmed by 6 bases and the J gene end by 3 bases; junction bases not matched to a gene: 3.

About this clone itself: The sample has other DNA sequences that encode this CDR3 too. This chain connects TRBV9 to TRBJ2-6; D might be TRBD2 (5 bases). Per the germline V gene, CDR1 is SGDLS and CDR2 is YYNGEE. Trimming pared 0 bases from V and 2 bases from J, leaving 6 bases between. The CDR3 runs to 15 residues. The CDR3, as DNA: TGTGCCAGCAGCGTAGGAGGGACTGGGGCCAACGTCCTGACTTTC. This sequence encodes CASSVGGTGANVLTF.

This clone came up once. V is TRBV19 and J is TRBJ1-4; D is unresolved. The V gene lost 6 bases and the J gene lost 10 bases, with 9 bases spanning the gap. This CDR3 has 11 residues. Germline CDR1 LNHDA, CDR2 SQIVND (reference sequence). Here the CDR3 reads CASRGTVKLFF. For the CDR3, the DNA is TGTGCCAGTAGGGGCACGGTAAAACTGTTTTTT.

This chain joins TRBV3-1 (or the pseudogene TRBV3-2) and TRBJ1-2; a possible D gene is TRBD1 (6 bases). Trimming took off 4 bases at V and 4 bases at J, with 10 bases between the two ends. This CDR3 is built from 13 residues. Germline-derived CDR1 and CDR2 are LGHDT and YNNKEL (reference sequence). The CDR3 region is CASSRDRTYGYTF. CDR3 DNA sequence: TGTGCCAGCAGCCGCGACAGGACCTATGGCTACACCTTC.

CDR3 in amino acids: CASSTRQGAVGSYEQYF. CDR3 sequence (DNA): TGTGCCAGCAGCACAAGACAGGGGGCAGTGGGGTCCTACGAGCAGTACTTC. The chain combines TRBV7-8 with TRBJ2-7, with TRBD1 identical over 10 bases. The V segment lost 5 bases and the J segment 1 base; nucleotides outside the gene matches: 11. The CDR3 covers 17 residues. Germline CDR1 reads SGHVS; CDR2 reads FQNEAQ. The whole variable domain, remainder taken from reference TRBV7-8 and TRBJ2-7, is GAGVSQSPRYKVAKRGQDVALRCDPISGHVSLFWYQQALGQGPEFLTYFQNEAQLDKSGLPSDRFFAERPEGSVSTLKIQRTQQEDSAVYLCASSTRQGAVGSYEQYFGPGTRLTVT.

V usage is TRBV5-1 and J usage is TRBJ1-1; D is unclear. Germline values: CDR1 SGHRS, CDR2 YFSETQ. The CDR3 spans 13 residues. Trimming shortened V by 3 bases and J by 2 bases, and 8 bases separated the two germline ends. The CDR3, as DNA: TGCGCCAGCAGCTCCCCCCAAAACACTGAAGCTTTCTTT. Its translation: CASSSPQNTEAFF.

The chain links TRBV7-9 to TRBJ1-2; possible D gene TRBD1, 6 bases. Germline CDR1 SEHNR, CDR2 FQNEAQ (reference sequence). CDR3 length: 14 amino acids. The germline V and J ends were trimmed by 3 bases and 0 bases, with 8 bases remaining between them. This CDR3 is CASSLGATNYGYTF. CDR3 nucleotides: TGTGCCAGCAGCTTGGGGGCCACTAACTATGGCTACACCTTC.

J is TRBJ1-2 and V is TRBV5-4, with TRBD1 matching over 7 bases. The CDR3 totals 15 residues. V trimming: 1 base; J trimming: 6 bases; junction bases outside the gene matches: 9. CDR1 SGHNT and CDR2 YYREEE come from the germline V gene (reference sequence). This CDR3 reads CASSLPDRSTDGYTF. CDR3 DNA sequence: TGTGCCAGCAGCTTGCCGGACAGGAGCACCGATGGCTACACCTTC.

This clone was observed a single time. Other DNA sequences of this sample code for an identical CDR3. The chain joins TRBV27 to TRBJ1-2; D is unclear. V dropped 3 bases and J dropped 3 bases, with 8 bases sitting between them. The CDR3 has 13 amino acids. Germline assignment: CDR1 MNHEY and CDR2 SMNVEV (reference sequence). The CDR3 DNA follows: TGTGCCAGCAGTTTGTCCCGGGACTATGGCTACACCTTC. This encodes CASSLSRDYGYTF.